The entry below gives a single TCR beta chain sequence along with its context. The antigen remains unidentified. The PCR ran on 60 Vbeta and 13 Jbeta primers. Profiled with immunoSEQ multiplex PCR; TCRdb holds only in-frame clones, not every one. The profile shows 150,000 or so clones, around two thirds of them singletons. Germline V gene sequence: CDR1 SEHNR, CDR2 FQNEAQ (reference sequence). V lost 4 bases to trimming and J lost 2 bases; unmatched junction nucleotides: 8. The CDR3 has 17 amino acids. The sample is drawn from a study of cytomegalovirus exposure and HLA in healthy donors. Findings and limits, study-wide: For TCR beta chains, V- and J-gene trimming was later linked to a missense DCLRE1C variant.

The rearrangement joins TRBV7-9 to TRBJ1-5; 10 bases align to TRBD1. The receptor's source is a woman between 55 and 75 years old in good health and CMV-seropositive. The sequenced material came from PBMCs. Written as DNA, the CDR3 is TGTGCCAGCAGCTCCTACGGGACAGGGGTTGGCAATCAGCCCCAGCATTTT. This encodes CASSSYGTGVGNQPQHF.